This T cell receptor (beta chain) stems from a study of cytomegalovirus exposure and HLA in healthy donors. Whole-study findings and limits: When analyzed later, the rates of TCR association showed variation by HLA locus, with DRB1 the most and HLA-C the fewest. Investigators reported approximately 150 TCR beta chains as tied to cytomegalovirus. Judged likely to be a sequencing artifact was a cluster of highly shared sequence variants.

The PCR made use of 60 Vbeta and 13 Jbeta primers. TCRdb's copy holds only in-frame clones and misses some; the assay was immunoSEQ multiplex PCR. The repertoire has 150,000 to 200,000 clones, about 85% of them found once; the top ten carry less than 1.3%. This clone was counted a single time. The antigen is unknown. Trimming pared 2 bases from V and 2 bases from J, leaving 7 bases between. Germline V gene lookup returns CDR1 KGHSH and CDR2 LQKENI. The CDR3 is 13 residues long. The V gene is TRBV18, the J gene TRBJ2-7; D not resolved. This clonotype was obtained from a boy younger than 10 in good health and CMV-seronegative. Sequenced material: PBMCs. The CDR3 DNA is TGTGCCAGCTCACCATCAGTAACCTACGAGCAGTACTTC. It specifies CASSPSVTYEQYF.